This T cell receptor (beta chain) was identified during a study of T cell responses to AZD1222 COVID-19 vaccine. V was pared by 4 bases and J by 1 base, with 11 bases between. The CDR3 contains 14 residues. Germline assignment: CDR1 SGHNT and CDR2 YYREEE (reference sequence). Sequencing was performed with immunoSEQ multiplex PCR; in TCRdb, only in-frame clones are kept and a portion is missing. Of 40,000 to 45,000 clones listed, just under 80% are singletons. The sequence was collected from an adult who received the MenACWY meningococcal vaccine as a control. Sequenced here: peripheral blood, sampled 28 days after the second dose of the MenACWY control vaccine. J is TRBJ1-1 and V is TRBV5-4, with a possible D match to TRBD1 (6 bases). The CDR3 protein is CASSLKQGNTEAFF. Here the CDR3 DNA reads TGTGCCAGCAGCCTAAAACAGGGGAACACTGAAGCTTTCTTT.